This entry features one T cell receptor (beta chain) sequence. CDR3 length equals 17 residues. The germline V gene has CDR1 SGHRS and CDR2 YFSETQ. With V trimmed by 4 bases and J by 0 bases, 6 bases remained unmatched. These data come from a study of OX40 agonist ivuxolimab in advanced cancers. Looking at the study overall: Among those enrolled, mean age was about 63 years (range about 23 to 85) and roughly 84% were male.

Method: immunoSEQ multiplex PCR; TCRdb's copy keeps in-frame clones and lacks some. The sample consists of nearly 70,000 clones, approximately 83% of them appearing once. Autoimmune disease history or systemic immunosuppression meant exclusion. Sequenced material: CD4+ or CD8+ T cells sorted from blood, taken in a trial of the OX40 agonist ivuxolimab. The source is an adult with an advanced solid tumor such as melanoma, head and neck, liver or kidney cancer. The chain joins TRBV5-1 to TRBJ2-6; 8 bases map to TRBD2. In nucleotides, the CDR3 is TGCGCCAGCAGCGCGGGGGGCCCCAGCTCTGGGGCCAACGTCCTGACTTTC. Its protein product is CASSAGGPSSGANVLTF.